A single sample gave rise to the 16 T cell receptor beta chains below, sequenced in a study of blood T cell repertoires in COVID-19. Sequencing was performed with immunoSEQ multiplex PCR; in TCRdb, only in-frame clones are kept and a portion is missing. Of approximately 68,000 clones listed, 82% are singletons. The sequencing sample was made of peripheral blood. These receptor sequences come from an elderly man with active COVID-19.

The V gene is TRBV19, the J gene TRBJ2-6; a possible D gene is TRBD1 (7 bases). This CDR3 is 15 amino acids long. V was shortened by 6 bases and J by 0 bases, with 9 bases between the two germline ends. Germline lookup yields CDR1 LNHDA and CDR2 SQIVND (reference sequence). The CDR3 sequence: CASSRGVSGANVLTF. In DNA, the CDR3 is TGTGCCAGTAGCAGGGGGGTCTCTGGGGCCAACGTCCTGACTTTC.

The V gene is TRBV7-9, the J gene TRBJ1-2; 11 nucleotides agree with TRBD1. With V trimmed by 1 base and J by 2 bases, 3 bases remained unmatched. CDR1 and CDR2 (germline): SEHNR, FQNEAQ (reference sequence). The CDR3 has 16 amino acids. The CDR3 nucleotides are TGTGCCAGCAGCTTAGGGACAGGGGGCGCAAACTATGGCTACACCTTC. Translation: CASSLGTGGANYGYTF.

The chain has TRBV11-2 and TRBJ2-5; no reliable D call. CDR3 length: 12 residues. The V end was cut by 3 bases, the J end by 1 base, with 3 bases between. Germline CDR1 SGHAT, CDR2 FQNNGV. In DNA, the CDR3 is TGTGCCAGCAGCTTCTCCCAAGAGACCCAGTACTTC. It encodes CASSFSQETQYF.

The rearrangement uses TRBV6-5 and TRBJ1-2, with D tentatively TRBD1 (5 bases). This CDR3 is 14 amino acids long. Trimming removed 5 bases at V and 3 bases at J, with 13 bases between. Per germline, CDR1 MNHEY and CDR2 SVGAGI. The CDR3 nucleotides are TGTGCCAGCAGTCCCTCGGGGGATGACTATGGCTACACCTTC. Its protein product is CASSPSGDDYGYTF.

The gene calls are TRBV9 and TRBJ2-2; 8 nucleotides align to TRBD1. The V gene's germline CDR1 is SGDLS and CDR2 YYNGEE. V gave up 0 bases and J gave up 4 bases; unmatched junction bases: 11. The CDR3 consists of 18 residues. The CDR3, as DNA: TGTGCCAGCAGCGTAGCTGCAGGGGGCCTCGTAAGCACCGGGGAGCTGTTTTTT. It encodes CASSVAAGGLVSTGELFF.

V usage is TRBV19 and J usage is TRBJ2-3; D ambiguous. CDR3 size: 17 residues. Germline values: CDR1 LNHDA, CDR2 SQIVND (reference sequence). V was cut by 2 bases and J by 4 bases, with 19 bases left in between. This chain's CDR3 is CASSISGELSLADTQYF. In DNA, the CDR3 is TGTGCCAGTAGTATAAGTGGAGAACTATCGCTAGCAGATACGCAGTATTTT.

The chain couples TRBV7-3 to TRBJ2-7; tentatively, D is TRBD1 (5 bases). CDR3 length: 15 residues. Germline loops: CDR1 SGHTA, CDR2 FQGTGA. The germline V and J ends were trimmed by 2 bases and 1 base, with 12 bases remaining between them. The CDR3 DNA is TGTGCCAGCAGCTTAGGGGCAGTAGGGTCCTACGAGCAGTACTTC. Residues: CASSLGAVGSYEQYF.

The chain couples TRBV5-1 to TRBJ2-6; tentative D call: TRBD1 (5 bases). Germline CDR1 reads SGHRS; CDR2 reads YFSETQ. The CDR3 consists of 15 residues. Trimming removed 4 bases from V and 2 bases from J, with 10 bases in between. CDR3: CASSGPGTGANVLTF. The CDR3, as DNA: TGCGCCAGCAGCGGGCCAGGGACTGGGGCCAACGTCCTGACTTTC.

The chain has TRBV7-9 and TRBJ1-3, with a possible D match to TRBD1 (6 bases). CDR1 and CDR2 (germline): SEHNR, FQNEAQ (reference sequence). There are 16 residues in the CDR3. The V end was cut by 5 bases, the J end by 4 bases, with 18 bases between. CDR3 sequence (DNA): TGTGCCAGCAGCCCAGCCCAGGGGTTTGGCGGAAACACCATATATTTT. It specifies CASSPAQGFGGNTIYF.

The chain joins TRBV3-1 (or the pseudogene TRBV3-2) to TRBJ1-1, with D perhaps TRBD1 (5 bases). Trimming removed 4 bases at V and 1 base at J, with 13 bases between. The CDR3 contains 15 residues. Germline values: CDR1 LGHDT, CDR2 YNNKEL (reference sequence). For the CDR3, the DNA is TGTGCCAGCAGCCCCCGGTCCCAGGGGAACACTGAAGCTTTCTTT. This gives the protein CASSPRSQGNTEAFF.

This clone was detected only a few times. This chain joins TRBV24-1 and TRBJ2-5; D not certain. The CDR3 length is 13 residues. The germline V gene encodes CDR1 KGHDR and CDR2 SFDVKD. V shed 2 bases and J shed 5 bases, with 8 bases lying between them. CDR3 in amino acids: CATSDYSAETQYF. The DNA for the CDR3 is TGTGCCACCAGTGATTATAGTGCGGAGACCCAGTACTTC.

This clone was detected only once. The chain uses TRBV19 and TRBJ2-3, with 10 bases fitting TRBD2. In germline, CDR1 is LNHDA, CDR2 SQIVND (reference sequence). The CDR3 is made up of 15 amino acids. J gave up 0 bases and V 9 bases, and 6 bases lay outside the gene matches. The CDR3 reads CASAPGLASTDTQYF. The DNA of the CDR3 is TGTGCCAGCGCCCCGGGACTAGCGAGCACAGATACGCAGTATTTT.

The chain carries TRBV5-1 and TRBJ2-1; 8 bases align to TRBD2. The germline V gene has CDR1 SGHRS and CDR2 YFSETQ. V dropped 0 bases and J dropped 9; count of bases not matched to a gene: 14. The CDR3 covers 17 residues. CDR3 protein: CASSLDPLGGARGEQFF. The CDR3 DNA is TGCGCCAGCAGCTTGGATCCCCTCGGGGGGGCCCGGGGTGAGCAGTTCTTC.

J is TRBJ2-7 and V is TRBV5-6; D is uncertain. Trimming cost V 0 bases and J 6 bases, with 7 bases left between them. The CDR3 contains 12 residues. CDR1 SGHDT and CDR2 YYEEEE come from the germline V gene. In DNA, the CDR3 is TGTGCCAGCAGCTTGGGGGCCGGCGAGCAGTACTTC. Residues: CASSLGAGEQYF. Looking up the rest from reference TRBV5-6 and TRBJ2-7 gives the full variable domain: DAGVTQSPTHLIKTRGQQVTLRCSPKSGHDTVSWYQQALGQGPQFIFQYYEEEERQRGNFPDRFSGHQFPNYSSELNVNALLLGDSALYLCASSLGAGEQYFGPGTRLTVT.

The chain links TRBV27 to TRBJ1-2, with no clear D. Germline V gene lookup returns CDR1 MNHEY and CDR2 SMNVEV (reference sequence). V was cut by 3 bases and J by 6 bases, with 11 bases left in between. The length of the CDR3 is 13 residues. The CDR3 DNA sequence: TGTGCCAGCAGTTTCGGAGGGTTTAATGGCTACACCTTC. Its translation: CASSFGGFNGYTF.

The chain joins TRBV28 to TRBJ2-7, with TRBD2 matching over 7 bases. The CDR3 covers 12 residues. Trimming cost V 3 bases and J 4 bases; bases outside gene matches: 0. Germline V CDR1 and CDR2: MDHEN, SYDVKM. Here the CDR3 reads CASSLGLYEQYF. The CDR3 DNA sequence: TGTGCCAGCAGTTTGGGACTATACGAGCAGTACTTC.